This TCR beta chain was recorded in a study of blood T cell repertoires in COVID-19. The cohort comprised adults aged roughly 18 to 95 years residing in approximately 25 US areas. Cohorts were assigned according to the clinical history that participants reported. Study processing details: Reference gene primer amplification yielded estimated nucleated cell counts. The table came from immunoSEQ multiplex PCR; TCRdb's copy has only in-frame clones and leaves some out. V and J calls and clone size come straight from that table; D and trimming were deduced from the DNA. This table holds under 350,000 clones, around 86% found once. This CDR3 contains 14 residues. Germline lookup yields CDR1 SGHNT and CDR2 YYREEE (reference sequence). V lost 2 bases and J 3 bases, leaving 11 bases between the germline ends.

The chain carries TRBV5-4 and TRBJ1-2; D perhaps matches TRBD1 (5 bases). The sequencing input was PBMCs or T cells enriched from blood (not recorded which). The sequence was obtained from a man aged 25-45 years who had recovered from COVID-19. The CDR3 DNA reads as TGTGCCAGCAGCTTTGACGGGGGGTACTATGGCTACACCTTC. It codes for CASSFDGGYYGYTF.